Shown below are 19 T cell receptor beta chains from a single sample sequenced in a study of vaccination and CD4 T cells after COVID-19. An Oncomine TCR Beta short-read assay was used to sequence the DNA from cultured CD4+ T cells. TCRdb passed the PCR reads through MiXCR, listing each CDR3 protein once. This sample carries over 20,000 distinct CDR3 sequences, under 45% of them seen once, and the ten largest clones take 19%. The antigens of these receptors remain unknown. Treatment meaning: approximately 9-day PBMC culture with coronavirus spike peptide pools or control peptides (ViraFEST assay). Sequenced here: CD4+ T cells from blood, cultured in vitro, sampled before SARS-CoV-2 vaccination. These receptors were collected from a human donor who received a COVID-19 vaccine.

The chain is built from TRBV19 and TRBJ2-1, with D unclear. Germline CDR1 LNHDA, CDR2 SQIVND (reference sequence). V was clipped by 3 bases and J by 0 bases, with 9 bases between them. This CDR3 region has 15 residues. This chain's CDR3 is CASSMRPSSYNEQFF. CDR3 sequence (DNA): TGTGCCAGTAGTATGCGCCCCAGCTCCTACAATGAGCAGTTCTTC.

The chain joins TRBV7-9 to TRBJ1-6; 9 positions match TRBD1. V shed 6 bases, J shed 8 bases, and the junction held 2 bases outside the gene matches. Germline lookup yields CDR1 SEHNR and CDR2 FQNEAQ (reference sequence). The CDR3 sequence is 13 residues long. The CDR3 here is CASRRQGDSPLHF. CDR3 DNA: TGTGCCAGCAGAAGACAGGGGGATTCACCCCTCCACTTT.

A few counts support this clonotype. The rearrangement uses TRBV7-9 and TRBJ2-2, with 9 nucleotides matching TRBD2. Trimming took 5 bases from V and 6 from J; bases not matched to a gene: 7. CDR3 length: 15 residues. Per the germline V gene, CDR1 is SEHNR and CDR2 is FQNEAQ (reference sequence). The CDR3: CASSHGTSPPGELFF. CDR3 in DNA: TGTGCCAGCAGCCATGGGACTAGCCCTCCCGGGGAGCTGTTTTTT. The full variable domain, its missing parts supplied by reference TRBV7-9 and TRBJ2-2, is DTGVSQNPRHKITKRGQNVTFRCDPISEHNRLYWYRQTLGQGPEFLTYFQNEAQLEKSRLLSDRFSAERPKGSFSTLEIQRTEQGDSAMYLCASSHGTSPPGELFFGEGSRLTVL.

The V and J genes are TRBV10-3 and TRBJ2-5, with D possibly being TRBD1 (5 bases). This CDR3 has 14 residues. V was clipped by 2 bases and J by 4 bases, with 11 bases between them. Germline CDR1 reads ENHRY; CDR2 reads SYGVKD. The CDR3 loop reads CAISEEGARETQYF. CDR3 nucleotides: TGTGCCATCAGTGAGGAAGGGGCTCGAGAGACCCAGTACTTC.

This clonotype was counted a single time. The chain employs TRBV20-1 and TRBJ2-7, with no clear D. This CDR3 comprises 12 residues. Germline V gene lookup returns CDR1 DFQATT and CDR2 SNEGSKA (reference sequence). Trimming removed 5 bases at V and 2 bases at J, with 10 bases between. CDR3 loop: CSARTAAYEQYF. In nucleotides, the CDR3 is TGCAGTGCTCGGACGGCTGCCTACGAGCAGTACTTC.

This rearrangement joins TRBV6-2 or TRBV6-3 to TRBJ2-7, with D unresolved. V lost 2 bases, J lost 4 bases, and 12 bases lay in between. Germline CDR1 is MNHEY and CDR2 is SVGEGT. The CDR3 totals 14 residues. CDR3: CASSYRFVPYEQYF. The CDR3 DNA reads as TGTGCCAGCAGTTACCGGTTCGTCCCTTACGAGCAGTACTTC.

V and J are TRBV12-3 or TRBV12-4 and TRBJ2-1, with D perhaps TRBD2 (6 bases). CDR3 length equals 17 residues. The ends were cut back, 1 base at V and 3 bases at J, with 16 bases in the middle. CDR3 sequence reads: CASSLVGEGLHYNEQFF. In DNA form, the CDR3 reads TGTGCCAGCAGTTTAGTCGGTGAGGGACTCCACTACAATGAGCAGTTCTTC.

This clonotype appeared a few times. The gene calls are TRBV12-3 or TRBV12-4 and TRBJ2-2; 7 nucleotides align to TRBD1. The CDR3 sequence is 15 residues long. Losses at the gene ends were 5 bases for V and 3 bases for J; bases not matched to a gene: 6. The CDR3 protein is CASSPTGQDTGELFF. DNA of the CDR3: TGTGCCAGCAGTCCGACAGGGCAGGACACCGGGGAGCTGTTTTTT.

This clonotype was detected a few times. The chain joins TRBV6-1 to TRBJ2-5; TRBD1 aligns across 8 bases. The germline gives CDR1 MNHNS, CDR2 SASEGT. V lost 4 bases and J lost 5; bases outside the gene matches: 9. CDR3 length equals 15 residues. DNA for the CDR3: TGTGCCAGCAGTGGAGCAGGGGGCTTGTTGGAGACCCAGTACTTC. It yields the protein CASSGAGGLLETQYF.

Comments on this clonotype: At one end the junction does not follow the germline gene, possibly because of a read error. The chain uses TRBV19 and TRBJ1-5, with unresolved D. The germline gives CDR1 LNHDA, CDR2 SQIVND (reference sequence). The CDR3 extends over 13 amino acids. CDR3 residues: CASSIQINQPQRF. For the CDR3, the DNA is TGTGCCAGTAGTATACAGATCAATCAGCCCCAGCGTTTT.

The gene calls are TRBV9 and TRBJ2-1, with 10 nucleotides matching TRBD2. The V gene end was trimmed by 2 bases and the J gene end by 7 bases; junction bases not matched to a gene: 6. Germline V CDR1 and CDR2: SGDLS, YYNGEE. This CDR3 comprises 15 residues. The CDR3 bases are TGTGCCAGCAGCGTTAGCGGGGGGATAGGGAATGAGCAGTTCTTC. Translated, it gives CASSVSGGIGNEQFF.

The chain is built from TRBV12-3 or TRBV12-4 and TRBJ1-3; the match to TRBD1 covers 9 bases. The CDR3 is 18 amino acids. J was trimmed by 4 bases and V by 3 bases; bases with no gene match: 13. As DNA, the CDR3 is TGTGCCAGCAGTTTCATAACCGGGACAGGGCCGAGGGGAAACACCATATATTTT. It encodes CASSFITGTGPRGNTIYF.

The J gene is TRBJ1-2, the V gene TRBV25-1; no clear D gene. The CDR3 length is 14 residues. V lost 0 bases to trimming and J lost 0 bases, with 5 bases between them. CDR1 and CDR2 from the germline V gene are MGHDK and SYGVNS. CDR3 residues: CASSEYNANYGYTF. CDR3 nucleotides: TGTGCCAGCAGTGAATATAACGCTAACTATGGCTACACCTTC.

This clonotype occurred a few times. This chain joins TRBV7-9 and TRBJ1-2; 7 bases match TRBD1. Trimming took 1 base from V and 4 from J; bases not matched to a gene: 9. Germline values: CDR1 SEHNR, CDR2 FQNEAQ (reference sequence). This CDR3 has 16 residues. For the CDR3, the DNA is TGTGCCAGCAGCTTAGTCGGCGGCAGGGGGGGCTATGGCTACACCTTC. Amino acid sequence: CASSLVGGRGGYGYTF.

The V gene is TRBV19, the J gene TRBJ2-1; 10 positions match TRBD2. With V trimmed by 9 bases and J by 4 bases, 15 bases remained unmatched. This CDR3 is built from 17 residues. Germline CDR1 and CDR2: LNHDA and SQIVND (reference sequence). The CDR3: CASSLGSGGSYYNEQFF. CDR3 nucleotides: TGTGCCAGCTCCCTAGGTAGCGGGGGGTCCTATTACAATGAGCAGTTCTTC.

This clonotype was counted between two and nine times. The CDR3 region is CATSDPNSGTGNTEAFF. The CDR3 DNA reads as TGTGCCACCAGTGATCCAAACTCCGGGACAGGGAACACTGAAGCTTTCTTT. The chain recombines TRBV24-1 with TRBJ1-1; 8 nucleotides match TRBD1. V was clipped by 3 bases and J by 1 base; unmatched bases: 9. Germline assignment: CDR1 KGHDR and CDR2 SFDVKD. The CDR3 runs to 17 residues.

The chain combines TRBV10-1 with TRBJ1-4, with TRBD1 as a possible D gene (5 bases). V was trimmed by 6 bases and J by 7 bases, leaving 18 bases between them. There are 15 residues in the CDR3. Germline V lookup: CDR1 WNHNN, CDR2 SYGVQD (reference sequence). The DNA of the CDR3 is TGCGCCAGCAGCCCTGGGACCTCTCGGGGTGAAAAACTGTTTTTT. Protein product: CASSPGTSRGEKLFF.

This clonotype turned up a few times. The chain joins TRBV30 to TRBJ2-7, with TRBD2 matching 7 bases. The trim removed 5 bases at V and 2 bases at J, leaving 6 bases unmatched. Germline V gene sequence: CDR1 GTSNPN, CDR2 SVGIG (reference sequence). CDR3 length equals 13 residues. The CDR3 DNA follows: TGTGCCTGGGTGAGCGGGAAAACCTACGAGCAGTACTTC. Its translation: CAWVSGKTYEQYF. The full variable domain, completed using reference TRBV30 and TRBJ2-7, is SQTIHQWPATLVQPVGSPLSLECTVEGTSNPNLYWYRQAAGRGLQLLFYSVGIGQISSEVPQNLSASRPQDRQFILSSKKLLLSDSGFYLCAWVSGKTYEQYFGPGTRLTVT.

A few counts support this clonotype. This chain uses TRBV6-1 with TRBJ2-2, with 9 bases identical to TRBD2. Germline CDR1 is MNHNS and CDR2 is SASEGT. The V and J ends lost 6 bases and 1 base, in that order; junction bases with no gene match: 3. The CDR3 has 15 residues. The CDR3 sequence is CASRTSGLNTGELFF. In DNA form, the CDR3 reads TGTGCCAGCAGAACTAGCGGGTTGAACACCGGGGAGCTGTTTTTT.